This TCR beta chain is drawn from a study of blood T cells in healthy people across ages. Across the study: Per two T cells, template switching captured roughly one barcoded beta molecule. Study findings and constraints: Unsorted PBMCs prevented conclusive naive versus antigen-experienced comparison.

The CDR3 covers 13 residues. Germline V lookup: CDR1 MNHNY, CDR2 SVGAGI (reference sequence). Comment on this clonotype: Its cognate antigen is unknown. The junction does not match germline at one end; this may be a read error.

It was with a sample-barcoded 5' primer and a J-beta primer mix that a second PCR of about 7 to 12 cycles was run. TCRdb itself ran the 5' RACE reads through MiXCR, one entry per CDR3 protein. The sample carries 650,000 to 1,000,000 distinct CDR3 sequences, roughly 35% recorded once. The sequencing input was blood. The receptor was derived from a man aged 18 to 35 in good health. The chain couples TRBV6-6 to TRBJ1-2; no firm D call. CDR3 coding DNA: TGTGCCAGCAGTGACTCGTTTAAGACTGAATCCACCTTC. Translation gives CASSDSFKTESTF.